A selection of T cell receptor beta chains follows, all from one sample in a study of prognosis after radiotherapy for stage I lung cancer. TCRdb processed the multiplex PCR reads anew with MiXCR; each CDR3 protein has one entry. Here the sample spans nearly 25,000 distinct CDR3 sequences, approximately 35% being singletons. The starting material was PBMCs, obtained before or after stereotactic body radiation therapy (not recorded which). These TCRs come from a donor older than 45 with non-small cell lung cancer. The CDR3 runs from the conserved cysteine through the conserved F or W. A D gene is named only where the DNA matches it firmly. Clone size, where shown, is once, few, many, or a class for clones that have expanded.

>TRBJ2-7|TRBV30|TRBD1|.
CAWSGGQAYEQYF
TGTGCCTGGAGTGGGGGACAGGCTTACGAGCAGTACTTC
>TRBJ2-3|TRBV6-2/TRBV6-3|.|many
CASSYGQSTDTQYF
TGTGCCAGCAGTTACGGACAGAGCACAGATACGCAGTATTTT
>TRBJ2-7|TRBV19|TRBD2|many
CASRGGSNPYEQYF
TGTGCCAGTAGAGGCGGGAGTAACCCCTACGAGCAGTACTTC
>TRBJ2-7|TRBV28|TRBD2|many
CASRASGGYEQYF
TGTGCCAGCAGAGCGAGCGGGGGATACGAGCAGTACTTC
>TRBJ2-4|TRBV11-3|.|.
CASSFGHKNIQYF
TGTGCCAGCAGCTTCGGTCACAAAAACATTCAGTACTTC
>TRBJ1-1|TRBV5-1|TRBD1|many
CASSLGQGVSAEAFF
TGCGCCAGCAGCTTGGGACAGGGCGTTTCGGCTGAAGCTTTCTTT
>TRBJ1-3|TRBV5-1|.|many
CASSLSSGNTIYF
TGCGCCAGCAGCCTCTCATCTGGAAACACCATATATTTT
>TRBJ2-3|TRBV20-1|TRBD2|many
CSAIGTSGNSDTQYF
TGCAGTGCTATAGGGACTAGCGGGAATTCAGATACGCAGTATTTT
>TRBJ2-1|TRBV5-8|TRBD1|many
CASSRGQSYNEQFF
TGTGCCAGCAGCCGGGGACAGTCCTACAATGAGCAGTTCTTC
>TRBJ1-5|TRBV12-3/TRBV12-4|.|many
CASSPPRGEGNQPQHF
TGTGCCAGCAGCCCCCCCCGAGGGGAAGGCAATCAGCCCCAGCATTTT
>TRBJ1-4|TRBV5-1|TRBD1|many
CASSGPGTAETLFF
TGCGCCAGCAGCGGTCCCGGGACAGCTGAAACACTGTTTTTT
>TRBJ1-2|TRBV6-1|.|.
CASSTRTRLGVYTF
TGTGCCAGCAGCACTAGGACCAGGTTAGGGGTCTACACCTTC
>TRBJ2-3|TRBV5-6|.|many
CASSLPASGEGQYF
TGTGCCAGCAGCTTGCCGGCATCGGGTGAGGGTCAGTATTTT
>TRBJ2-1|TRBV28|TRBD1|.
CATRESGQGAIEQFF
TGTGCCACCAGGGAGTCCGGTCAGGGGGCTATTGAGCAGTTCTTC
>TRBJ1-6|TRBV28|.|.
CASSPEVFYNSPLHF
TGTGCCAGCAGTCCCGAGGTTTTCTATAATTCACCCCTCCACTTT
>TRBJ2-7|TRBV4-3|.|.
CASSQVGGGVYEQYF
TGCGCCAGCAGCCAAGTCGGAGGGGGGGTCTACGAGCAGTACTTC
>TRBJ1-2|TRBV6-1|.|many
CASREGVDGLYGYTF
TGTGCCAGCAGGGAGGGGGTGGACGGACTCTATGGCTACACCTTC
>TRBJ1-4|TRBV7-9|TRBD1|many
CASSLRGRDEKLFF
TGTGCCAGCAGCTTAAGGGGGCGGGATGAAAAACTGTTTTTT
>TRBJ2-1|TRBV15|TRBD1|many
CATSRRGGQGAYNEQFF
TGTGCCACCAGCAGGAGAGGGGGACAGGGGGCATACAATGAGCAGTTCTTC
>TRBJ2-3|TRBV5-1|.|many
CASSLESGALTDTQYF
TGCGCCAGCAGCTTGGAGTCAGGAGCTCTCACAGATACGCAGTATTTT
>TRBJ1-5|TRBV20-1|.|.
CSATWTANQPQHF
TGCAGTGCCACATGGACAGCCAATCAGCCCCAGCATTTT
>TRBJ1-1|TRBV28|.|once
CASRAHTTGEAFF
TGTGCCAGTCGAGCCCATACCACAGGTGAAGCTTTCTTT
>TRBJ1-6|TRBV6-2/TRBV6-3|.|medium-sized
CASSLGDTPLHF
TGTGCCAGCAGTTTAGGCGACACACCCCTCCACTTT
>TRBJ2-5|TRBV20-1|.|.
CSARDGQGEETQYF
TGCAGTGCTAGAGATGGCCAGGGAGAAGAGACCCAGTACTTC
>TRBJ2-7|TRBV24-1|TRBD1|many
CATSDTGTAQYF
TGTGCCACCAGTGATACCGGGACAGCTCAGTACTTC
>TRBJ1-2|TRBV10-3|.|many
CAISEEPGKNYGYTF
TGTGCCATCAGTGAGGAGCCAGGGAAGAACTATGGCTACACCTTC
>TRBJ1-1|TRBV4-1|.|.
CASSQDPWLAEAFF
TGCGCCAGCAGCCAAGACCCGTGGTTGGCTGAAGCTTTCTTT